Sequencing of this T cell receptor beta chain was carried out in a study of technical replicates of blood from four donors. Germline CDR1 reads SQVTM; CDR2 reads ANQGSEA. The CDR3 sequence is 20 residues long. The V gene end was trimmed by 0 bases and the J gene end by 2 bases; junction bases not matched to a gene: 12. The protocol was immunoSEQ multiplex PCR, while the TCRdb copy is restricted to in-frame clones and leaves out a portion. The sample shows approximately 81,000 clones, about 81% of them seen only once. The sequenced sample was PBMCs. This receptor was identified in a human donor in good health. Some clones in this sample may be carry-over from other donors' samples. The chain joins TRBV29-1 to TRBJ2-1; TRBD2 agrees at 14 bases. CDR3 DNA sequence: TGCAGCGTTGAAGAGACCGGGACTAGCGGGGGTAGGTCGGCCTACAATGAGCAGTTCTTC. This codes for CSVEETGTSGGRSAYNEQFF.